The 10 T cell receptor beta chains listed next were all sequenced from one sample in a study of post-analysis software for immune sequencing data (dated by TCRdb to the mid-2010s). The paper as a whole reports these results and caveats: Patients showed significantly higher frequencies than controls for several TRBV segments, among them TRBV5-6, TRBV5-1 and TRBV20-1.

These receptors have no identified antigens. Library preparation employed PCR. Sequencer: Illumina HiSeq 2500. Unique molecular identifiers were incorporated into TCR beta cDNA libraries to reduce PCR and sequencing biases. Through fastp at Q25 and MiXCR, TCRdb rebuilt clones from the public reads, retaining in-frame beta chains. Each CDR3 protein gets just one entry, which takes the most common genes and DNA from the rows behind it. Recorded for this sample are a few hundred thousand distinct CDR3 sequences; around 40% of them occurred a single time. Roughly 12% of the sample belongs to the ten largest clones. The source material was blood. These receptors were collected from a girl aged 5 to 17 with multiple sclerosis.

The V gene is TRBV15, the J gene TRBJ1-1, with D possibly being TRBD1 (6 bases). The germline V gene encodes CDR1 LNHNV and CDR2 YYDKDF (reference sequence). The ends were cut back, 8 bases at V and 2 bases at J, with 24 bases in the middle. This CDR3 has 17 residues. CDR3 sequence reads: CATQDLFTGTVNTEAFF. CDR3 nucleotide sequence: TGTGCCACCCAAGATTTGTTCACAGGGACGGTTAACACTGAAGCTTTCTTT.

The V and J genes are TRBV20-1 and TRBJ2-2; D is perhaps TRBD2 (6 bases). Per the germline V gene, CDR1 is DFQATT and CDR2 is SNEGSKA (reference sequence). This CDR3 has 14 residues. Trimming took off 6 bases at V and 0 bases at J, with 11 bases between the two ends. CDR3 protein: CSATGLSNTGELFF. CDR3 DNA: TGCAGTGCCACGGGACTCTCGAACACCGGGGAGCTGTTTTTT.

The sample holds one count of this clonotype. V usage is TRBV3-1 and J usage is TRBJ2-7, with 8 bases fitting TRBD1. The CDR3 is 15 amino acids. Losses at the gene ends were 4 bases for V and 3 bases for J; bases not matched to a gene: 8. Looked up from germline, CDR1 is LGHDT and CDR2 is YNNKEL (reference sequence). CDR3 DNA sequence: TGTGCCAGCAGCCTAGGGGGACAGGCCTTCTACGAGCAGTACTTC. Encoded protein: CASSLGGQAFYEQYF.

This clonotype came up many times. V usage is TRBV6-2 or TRBV6-3 and J usage is TRBJ2-4, with a tentative D call TRBD1 (6 bases). CDR1 is MNHEY, CDR2 SVGEGT, per germline. V dropped 0 bases and J dropped 8 bases, with 23 bases sitting between them. The CDR3 consists of 18 residues. The CDR3 is CASSYSPTGSGHGDIQYF. Written as DNA, the CDR3 is TGTGCCAGCAGTTACTCCCCGACAGGATCAGGGCATGGGGACATTCAGTACTTC.

The chain recombines TRBV13 with TRBJ1-2, with 7 nucleotides matching TRBD1. J was trimmed by 2 bases and V by 5 bases; bases with no gene match: 8. Looked up from germline, CDR1 is PRHDT and CDR2 is FYEKMQ (reference sequence). CDR3 length: 15 residues. The CDR3 here is CASSGGDSHNYGYTF. The CDR3 DNA reads as TGTGCCAGCAGCGGTGGGGACAGCCACAACTATGGCTACACCTTC.

Here the CDR3 reads CASSLSRTGGSYTQYF. CDR3 coding DNA: TGTGCCAGCAGTTTATCTAGGACAGGGGGTTCATATACGCAGTATTTT. The chain combines TRBV12-3 or TRBV12-4 with TRBJ2-3, with 10 bases lining up with TRBD1. V lost 2 bases and J lost 7; bases outside the gene matches: 9. The CDR3 spans 16 residues.

The chain recombines TRBV9 with TRBJ2-3; D call uncertain. V lost 4 bases and J lost 6, with 15 bases in between. The CDR3 loop spans 14 amino acids. The germline V gene encodes CDR1 SGDLS and CDR2 YYNGEE. CDR3 sequence (DNA): TGTGCCAGCAGCCTAAGTAATCCACACGATACGCAGTATTTT. It yields the protein CASSLSNPHDTQYF.

The chain couples TRBV29-1 to TRBJ2-7, with 8 bases that match TRBD1. Germline V lookup: CDR1 SQVTM, CDR2 ANQGSEA. The CDR3 consists of 12 residues. The junction had 7 bases not matched to a gene; V was cut back by 7 bases and J by 5 bases. This chain's CDR3 is CSARTGNNEQYF. The CDR3 DNA follows: TGCAGCGCCAGGACAGGGAACAACGAGCAGTACTTC.

This clonotype was observed a few times. The genes are TRBV27 and TRBJ1-1; D not resolved. The CDR3 is made up of 14 amino acids. The V gene's germline CDR1 is MNHEY and CDR2 SMNVEV (reference sequence). Trimming removed 5 bases at V and 1 base at J, with 11 bases between. The CDR3: CASSPYLRNTEAFF. CDR3 in DNA: TGTGCCAGCAGTCCATACCTGAGGAACACTGAAGCTTTCTTT.

This clonotype has a handful of counts. The chain recombines TRBV20-1 with TRBJ2-7, with TRBD2 matching 13 bases. CDR1 is DFQATT, CDR2 SNEGSKA, per germline (reference sequence). Losses at the gene ends were 1 base for V and 9 bases for J; bases not matched to a gene: 3. The length of the CDR3 is 13 residues. In nucleotides, the CDR3 is TGCAGTGCTAGAGGACTAGCGGGGGGTAGGCAGTACTTC. Protein sequence: CSARGLAGGRQYF.